These 19 T cell receptor beta chains were sequenced from one sample in a study of blood T cell repertoires in COVID-19. Repertoires were generated with immunoSEQ multiplex PCR, while TCRdb's copy carries only in-frame clones and drops some. The sample includes about 360,000 clones, around 87% of them seen just once. The sample taken for sequencing was PBMCs or T cells enriched from blood (not recorded which). These receptor sequences come from a man aged 30 to 39 who had recovered from COVID-19.

The rearrangement links TRBV6-1 to TRBJ2-1, with TRBD2 as a possible D gene (6 bases). The CDR3 is 15 residues long. With 2 bases removed from V and 8 bases from J, the gap between germline ends came to 16 bases. The germline V gene has CDR1 MNHNS and CDR2 SASEGT. The CDR3 loop is CASSEWAGRGHEQFF. CDR3 DNA: TGTGCCAGCAGTGAATGGGCGGGGCGGGGCCATGAGCAGTTCTTC.

The rearrangement uses TRBV6-5 and TRBJ2-7; 7 bases line up with TRBD2. The germline V gene has CDR1 MNHEY and CDR2 SVGAGI. V trimming: 5 bases; J trimming: 2 bases; junction bases outside the gene matches: 6. The CDR3 runs 14 residues. The CDR3 here is CASSRPGGTYEQYF. CDR3 nucleotide sequence: TGTGCCAGCAGTCGACCGGGGGGTACCTACGAGCAGTACTTC.

The chain uses TRBV5-1 and TRBJ2-3, with 9 bases that match TRBD1. Germline V lookup: CDR1 SGHRS, CDR2 YFSETQ. Trimming removed 3 bases from V and 4 bases from J; junction bases left unmatched: 6. The CDR3 runs 15 residues. CDR3 sequence: CASSSRDREADTQYF. As DNA, the CDR3 is TGCGCCAGCAGCTCCAGGGACAGGGAGGCAGATACGCAGTATTTT.

This rearrangement joins TRBV4-1 to TRBJ2-2; 8 bases are a match to TRBD1. J gave up 5 bases and V 1 base, and 6 bases lay outside the gene matches. The CDR3 has 16 amino acids. Germline CDR1 is MGHRA and CDR2 is YSYEKL. The CDR3 DNA reads as TGCGCCAGCAGCCAAGTTCCACAGGGGGGAACCGGGGAGCTGTTTTTT. Translation: CASSQVPQGGTGELFF.

The chain carries TRBV4-1 and TRBJ2-7; 9 nucleotides align to TRBD2. There are 16 residues in the CDR3. Germline loops: CDR1 MGHRA, CDR2 YSYEKL. The J segment lost 3 bases and the V segment lost 1 base, leaving 7 bases of the junction unmatched. CDR3 nucleotides: TGCGCCAGCAGCCAAGGGTTAGCGGGGGCCCGCTACGAGCAGTACTTC. It is translated as CASSQGLAGARYEQYF.

The chain combines TRBV11-2 with TRBJ1-1, with D unclear. Per the germline V gene, CDR1 is SGHAT and CDR2 is FQNNGV. CDR3 size: 17 residues. The V and J ends lost 0 bases and 4 bases respectively, with 18 bases between them. CDR3 protein: CASSLDSFGEVSTEAFF. The CDR3 nucleotides are TGTGCCAGCAGCTTAGATTCGTTTGGGGAGGTGAGCACTGAAGCTTTCTTT.

The chain couples TRBV5-1 to TRBJ1-2; TRBD1 agrees at 7 bases. The CDR3 is made up of 15 amino acids. CDR1 is SGHRS and CDR2 is YFSETQ in the germline V gene. With V trimmed by 4 bases and J by 2 bases, 8 bases remained unmatched. The CDR3 DNA reads as TGCGCCAGCAGCCTCGGGACAGTGGAGAACTATGGCTACACCTTC. It encodes CASSLGTVENYGYTF.

This chain connects TRBV27 to TRBJ1-2, with 10 bases fitting TRBD1. The CDR3 consists of 13 residues. V trimming: 5 bases; J trimming: 6 bases; junction bases outside the gene matches: 3. CDR1 and CDR2 (germline): MNHEY, SMNVEV (reference sequence). This chain's CDR3 is CASSLTGGNGYTF. DNA for the CDR3: TGTGCCAGCAGTCTGACAGGGGGCAATGGCTACACCTTC.

The V gene is TRBV13, the J gene TRBJ1-3; D not resolved. The CDR3 extends over 12 amino acids. Germline lookup yields CDR1 PRHDT and CDR2 FYEKMQ (reference sequence). Deletions cut 5 bases from V and 4 bases from J, with 6 bases between. CDR3 nucleotides: TGTGCCAGCAGCCCTAGGGGAAACACCATATATTTT. It specifies CASSPRGNTIYF.

The chain has TRBV9 and TRBJ1-2; 7 bases match TRBD1. V was pared by 4 bases and J by 5 bases, with 5 bases of the junction left unmatched. The CDR3 extends over 13 amino acids. Germline-derived CDR1 and CDR2 are SGDLS and YYNGEE. The chain's CDR3 is CASSYGTDYGYTF. The CDR3 nucleotides are TGTGCCAGCAGCTATGGGACAGATTATGGCTACACCTTC.

The chain employs TRBV6-5 and TRBJ1-2, with 9 bases that match TRBD1. CDR1 and CDR2 from the germline V gene are MNHEY and SVGAGI. The V and J ends lost 4 bases and 4 bases, in that order; junction bases with no gene match: 7. This CDR3 contains 15 residues. The DNA of the CDR3 is TGTGCCAGCAGTTCGAACAGGGGGCTCAGCTATGGCTACACCTTC. Translated: CASSSNRGLSYGYTF.

V usage is TRBV5-1 and J usage is TRBJ2-3; 10 bases agree with TRBD2. In germline, CDR1 is SGHRS, CDR2 YFSETQ. The CDR3 runs to 15 residues. V gave up 7 bases and J gave up 2 bases; unmatched junction bases: 7. The CDR3 DNA reads as TGCGCCAGCCGAAGGACTAGCGGAACCACAGATACGCAGTATTTT. Translating it yields CASRRTSGTTDTQYF.

The gene calls are TRBV5-4 and TRBJ2-2; 9 positions match TRBD2. V lost 6 bases, J lost 6 bases, and 9 bases stayed unmatched. Germline V lookup: CDR1 SGHNT, CDR2 YYREEE (reference sequence). The CDR3 has 15 amino acids. CDR3 nucleotides: TGTGCCAGCAAAGTAGCGGGGGCTTCGCCCGGGGAGCTGTTTTTT. Its protein product is CASKVAGASPGELFF.

The chain employs TRBV25-1 and TRBJ1-6; possibly TRBD1 for D (5 bases). Trimming removed 3 bases at V and 10 bases at J, with 16 bases between. The germline V gene encodes CDR1 MGHDK and CDR2 SYGVNS. The CDR3 runs 15 residues. The CDR3 region has the DNA TGTGCCAGCAGTGACAGTCCTGGGGGGTACTCACCCCTCCACTTT. It translates to CASSDSPGGYSPLHF.

The chain carries TRBV9 and TRBJ2-5; perhaps TRBD1 as D (6 bases). Germline V lookup: CDR1 SGDLS, CDR2 YYNGEE. CDR3 size: 15 residues. Trimming left V 0 bases short and J 6 bases short, with 15 bases between. CDR3 region: CASSVDWGPGKTQYF. The CDR3 coding sequence is TGTGCCAGCAGCGTAGATTGGGGGCCCGGGAAGACCCAGTACTTC.

This chain connects TRBV5-6 to TRBJ1-1; possibly TRBD1 for D (6 bases). V lost 5 bases and J lost 3, with 17 bases in between. The germline CDR1 and CDR2 sequences are SGHDT and YYEEEE. The CDR3 runs 15 residues. The CDR3 spells CASRGAGATDTEAFF. The CDR3 DNA reads TGTGCCAGCAGGGGGGCAGGGGCCACTGACACTGAAGCTTTCTTT.

The chain links TRBV7-9 to TRBJ1-1, with a weak D call TRBD1 (6 bases). Trimming shortened V by 5 bases and J by 4 bases, and 17 bases separated the two germline ends. CDR1 and CDR2 (germline): SEHNR, FQNEAQ (reference sequence). The CDR3 is made up of 15 amino acids. CDR3 in amino acids: CASSPTTGSGTEAFF. CDR3 nucleotide sequence: TGTGCCAGCAGCCCTACGACAGGCTCAGGCACTGAAGCTTTCTTT. Full variable domain (outside the CDR3, taken from reference TRBV7-9 and TRBJ1-1): DTGVSQNPRHKITKRGQNVTFRCDPISEHNRLYWYRQTLGQGPEFLTYFQNEAQLEKSRLLSDRFSAERPKGSFSTLEIQRTEQGDSAMYLCASSPTTGSGTEAFFGQGTRLTVV.

This clone occurred once. The J gene is TRBJ1-3, the V gene TRBV30; weak D call: TRBD1 (5 bases). Trimming removed 0 bases from V and 0 bases from J, with 9 bases in between. The CDR3 length is 15 residues. Germline lookup yields CDR1 GTSNPN and CDR2 SVGIG (reference sequence). The CDR3 coding sequence is TGTGCCTGGAGTGTAAGGGGATTCTCTGGAAACACCATATATTTT. Protein product: CAWSVRGFSGNTIYF.

The V gene is TRBV11-1, the J gene TRBJ1-1; D gene uncertain. The CDR3 length is 12 residues. Germline V lookup: CDR1 SGHAT, CDR2 FQDESV (reference sequence). V lost 4 bases, J lost 11 bases, and 14 bases lay in between. CDR3 sequence reads: CASSSSSVNAFF. CDR3 nucleotide sequence: TGTGCCAGCAGCTCTTCGAGTGTGAATGCTTTCTTT.